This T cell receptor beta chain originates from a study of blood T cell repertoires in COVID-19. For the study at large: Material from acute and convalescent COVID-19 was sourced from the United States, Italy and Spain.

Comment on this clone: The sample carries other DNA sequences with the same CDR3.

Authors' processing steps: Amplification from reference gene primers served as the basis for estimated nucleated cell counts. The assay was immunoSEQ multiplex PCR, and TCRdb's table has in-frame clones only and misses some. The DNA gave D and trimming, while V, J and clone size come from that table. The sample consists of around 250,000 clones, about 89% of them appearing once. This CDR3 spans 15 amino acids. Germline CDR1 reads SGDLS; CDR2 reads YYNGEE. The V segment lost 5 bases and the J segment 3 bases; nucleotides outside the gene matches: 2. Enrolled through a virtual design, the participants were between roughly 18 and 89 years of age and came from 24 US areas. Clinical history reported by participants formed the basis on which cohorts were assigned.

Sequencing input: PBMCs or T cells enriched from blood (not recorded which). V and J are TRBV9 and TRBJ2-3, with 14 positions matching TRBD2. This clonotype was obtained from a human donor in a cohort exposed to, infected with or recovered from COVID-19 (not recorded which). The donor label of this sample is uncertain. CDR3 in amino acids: CASSGTSGGTDTQYF. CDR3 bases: TGTGCCAGCAGTGGGACTAGCGGGGGAACAGATACGCAGTATTTT.